This TCR beta chain stems from a study of regulatory T cells in long-lasting Graves disease. Study-level information: Persistence in Graves' disease required over 5 years of antithyroid drugs plus positive TSH receptor antibodies. Broader study findings: It is possible that accuracy was reduced by the small size of the sample. When disease was persistent, TRBV28, TRBJ1-2 and TRBJ2-5 were the favored segments.

Sequencing libraries for TCR beta were prepared with iRepertoire HTBI primers and Arm-PCR of CDR3 regions. TCRdb reprocessed the multiplex PCR reads via MiXCR and lists one record per CDR3 protein. Of 650,000 to 700,000 distinct CDR3 sequences listed, around 30% are singletons. This CDR3 contains 14 residues. Germline V gene data show CDR1 as LGHNT and CDR2 as FRNRAP. With 1 base clipped from V and 2 bases from J, the junction kept 0 bases outside the gene matches. This clonotype was counted between two and nine times. Its antigen is currently unknown. Time point meaning: persistent/refractory GD, antithyroid drugs over 5 years with positive TRAb. RNA extracted from PBMCs served as the sequencing template.

This clonotype originated in a female donor with Graves disease. The sample in question was peripheral blood mononuclear cells (PBMCs), obtained when the disease was refractory, from a patient treated with antithyroid drugs. The chain recombines TRBV12-5 with TRBJ2-7; 9 bases are a match to TRBD1. This CDR3 is CASGLDRGPYEQYF. CDR3 bases: TGTGCTAGTGGTTTGGACAGGGGGCCCTACGAGCAGTACTTC.